The 28 T cell receptor beta chains presented below share a single source sample, sequenced in a study of T cells after posttransplantation cyclophosphamide. Only in-frame clones appear in the TCRdb table, and some are missing; sequencing was by immunoSEQ multiplex PCR. The sample counts over 10,000 clones, none seen once; the ten largest own more than 25%. A marrow graft followed busulfan-fludarabine conditioning, with cyclophosphamide on days +3 and +4. The input for sequencing was PBMCs, taken after allogeneic stem cell transplant with posttransplant cyclophosphamide. The receptors shown here come from a female patient between 40 and 50 years old who received an allogeneic stem cell transplant from an unrelated donor, was CMV-positive, and had acute GVHD only. Some T cells may have come from the graft donor.

This clone was seen at least ten times. The genes are TRBV7-2 and TRBJ1-1; D might be TRBD1 (6 bases). V was clipped by 3 bases and J by 4 bases, with 21 bases between them. This CDR3 has 17 amino acids. Germline values: CDR1 SGHTA, CDR2 FQGNSA. The CDR3 protein is CASSFYVFQGRGTEAFF. In DNA, the CDR3 is TGTGCCAGCAGCTTTTACGTGTTCCAGGGGCGCGGCACTGAAGCTTTCTTT.

This clone showed up many times. The rearrangement links TRBV5-1 to TRBJ1-1; 8 nucleotides line up with TRBD1. Germline CDR1 is SGHRS and CDR2 is YFSETQ. Trimming at V came to 1 base and at J to 8 bases, leaving 10 bases not matched to a gene. The CDR3 length is 15 residues. Here the CDR3 reads CASSLWTGSQREAFF. Written as DNA, the CDR3 is TGCGCCAGCAGCTTGTGGACAGGGTCCCAGCGAGAAGCTTTCTTT.

There are many counts of this clone. The chain has TRBV5-6 and TRBJ2-2, with TRBD1 matching over 11 bases. J was trimmed by 6 bases and V by 3 bases; bases with no gene match: 4. CDR1 is SGHDT, CDR2 YYEEEE, per germline. The length of the CDR3 is 15 residues. CDR3 sequence (DNA): TGTGCCAGCAGCTCCGGGACAGGGGGATCCGGGGAGCTGTTTTTT. It is translated as CASSSGTGGSGELFF.

This chain uses TRBV30 with TRBJ1-2, with 9 bases that match TRBD1. The germline gives CDR1 GTSNPN, CDR2 SVGIG (reference sequence). This CDR3 comprises 17 residues. V lost 5 bases, J lost 3 bases, and 16 bases stayed unmatched. CDR3 sequence reads: CAWGAGTGSRWDYGYTF. The CDR3 DNA sequence: TGTGCCTGGGGAGCAGGGACAGGGAGCCGTTGGGACTATGGCTACACCTTC.

The table lists this clone with many counts. The rearrangement joins TRBV19 to TRBJ2-7, with 8 positions matching TRBD1. The CDR3 length is 13 residues. V lost 5 bases and J lost 6; bases outside the gene matches: 6. Germline V lookup: CDR1 LNHDA, CDR2 SQIVND (reference sequence). CDR3 nucleotides: TGTGCCAGTAGTCCCGGGACAGGTTTCGAGCAGTACGTC. As protein: CASSPGTGFEQYV.

This clone was found many times. The chain carries TRBV9 and TRBJ1-1, with 7 bases aligning to TRBD1. CDR1 is SGDLS, CDR2 YYNGEE, per germline. Trimming at V came to 1 base and at J to 10 bases, leaving 16 bases not matched to a gene. The CDR3 runs 16 residues. In nucleotides, the CDR3 is TGTGCCAGCAGCGTACGTCCGGGGACAGCCCTCGGGGGAGCTTTCTTT. Residues: CASSVRPGTALGGAFF.

Ten or more counts support this clone. The gene calls are TRBV29-1 and TRBJ1-4; tentative D call: TRBD1 (6 bases). V gave up 6 bases and J gave up 8 bases, with 10 bases separating them. The CDR3 has 11 residues. The germline CDR1 and CDR2 sequences are SQVTM and ANQGSEA. The CDR3 sequence: CSVGTQEKLFF. For the CDR3, the DNA is TGCAGCGTCGGGACACAAGAAAAACTGTTTTTT.

This clone was seen many times. J is TRBJ1-1 and V is TRBV6-6, with D maybe TRBD1 (6 bases). CDR1 is MNHNY and CDR2 is SVGAGI in the germline V gene (reference sequence). The CDR3 covers 11 residues. Trimming shortened V by 6 bases and J by 7 bases, and 9 bases separated the two germline ends. CDR3 bases: TGTGCCAGCAGCAGACAGGTTGAAGCTTTCTTT. Amino acid sequence: CASSRQVEAFF.

In this sample, this clone turned up a few times. The V gene is TRBV7-9, the J gene TRBJ2-3; maybe TRBD2 (7 bases). Trimming removed 7 bases from V and 6 bases from J, with 20 bases in between. Per germline, CDR1 SEHNR and CDR2 FQNEAQ (reference sequence). The CDR3 length is 15 residues. In DNA, the CDR3 is TGTGCCAGCACCCTAGGGGGGGCGGGGAGCGATACGCAGTATTTT. Its translation: CASTLGGAGSDTQYF.

The chain uses TRBV19 and TRBJ2-3; 9 bases agree with TRBD2. Germline V gene data show CDR1 as LNHDA and CDR2 as SQIVND (reference sequence). The V and J ends lost 5 bases and 2 bases, in that order; junction bases with no gene match: 11. The CDR3 contains 17 residues. In nucleotides, the CDR3 is TGTGCCAGTAGTCGGCGGCTAGCGGGAACCAACACAGATACGCAGTATTTT. Translating gives CASSRRLAGTNTDTQYF. The whole variable domain, filled in from reference TRBV19 and TRBJ2-3, reads DGGITQSPKYLFRKEGQNVTLSCEQNLNHDAMYWYRQDPGQGLRLIYYSQIVNDFQKGDIAEGYSVSREKKESFPLTVTSAQKNPTAFYLCASSRRLAGTNTDTQYFGPGTRLTVL.

The chain has TRBV12-5 and TRBJ1-2; possibly TRBD1 for D (6 bases). The ends were cut back, 6 bases at V and 4 bases at J, with 12 bases in the middle. The CDR3 totals 13 residues. Germline V CDR1 and CDR2: LGHNT, FRNRAP. DNA of the CDR3: TGTGCTAGTGGATTTGGGGGGGCCTATGGCTACACCTTC. Residues: CASGFGGAYGYTF.

This clone was detected ten times or more. The V and J genes are TRBV12-5 and TRBJ2-1, with TRBD1 as a possible D gene (6 bases). From germline, CDR1 is LGHNT and CDR2 FRNRAP. The length of the CDR3 is 16 residues. The V end was cut by 1 base, the J end by 6 bases, with 16 bases between. CDR3 protein: CASGLGTGSGINEQFF. The CDR3 bases are TGTGCTAGTGGTTTGGGAACAGGGTCTGGCATCAATGAGCAGTTCTTC.

In this sample, this clone turned up many times. V is TRBV7-9 and J is TRBJ2-7; the match to TRBD2 covers 11 bases. Germline values: CDR1 SEHNR, CDR2 FQNEAQ (reference sequence). The junction had 11 bases not matched to a gene; V was cut back by 3 bases and J by 1 base. The CDR3 spans 18 residues. The DNA for the CDR3 is TGTGCCAGCAGCTTCGGGGGGCGAACTAGCGGGAGATCCTACGAGCAGTACTTC. Protein product: CASSFGGRTSGRSYEQYF.

This clone was seen only a few times. The genes are TRBV9 and TRBJ1-4; D possibly corresponds to TRBD1 (5 bases). CDR1 is SGDLS, CDR2 YYNGEE, per germline. This CDR3 is built from 16 residues. Trimming removed 0 bases at V and 3 bases at J, with 12 bases between. In nucleotides, the CDR3 is TGTGCCAGCAGCGTAGGGTTCAGGGTGTCTAATGAAAAACTGTTTTTT. Translated, it gives CASSVGFRVSNEKLFF.

This clone was seen only a few times. This rearrangement joins TRBV7-8 to TRBJ2-3; weak D call: TRBD1 (7 bases). CDR3 length: 16 residues. The V and J ends lost 1 base and 5 bases respectively, with 16 bases between them. CDR1 is SGHVS and CDR2 is FQNEAQ in the germline V gene. CDR3 DNA sequence: TGTGCCAGCAGCTTAGTAGTTCCCAGGGGGGTAGATACGCAGTATTTT. This gives the protein CASSLVVPRGVDTQYF.

The sample holds a few counts of this clone. This rearrangement joins TRBV7-9 to TRBJ2-3, with 8 bases that match TRBD1. The CDR3 is 16 amino acids. In germline, CDR1 is SEHNR, CDR2 FQNEAQ (reference sequence). V was clipped by 4 bases and J by 6 bases; unmatched bases: 12. The CDR3 DNA sequence: TGTGCCAGCAGCTCTGGACAGGGAACCCCTCAGGATACGCAGTATTTT. It yields the protein CASSSGQGTPQDTQYF.

The chain uses TRBV7-9 and TRBJ2-1, with 10 bases lining up with TRBD2. The CDR3 contains 14 residues. J was trimmed by 8 bases and V by 7 bases; bases with no gene match: 8. CDR1 and CDR2 (germline): SEHNR, FQNEAQ (reference sequence). The CDR3, as DNA: TGTGCCAGCAACCTAGCGGGAGTGCCGGATGAGCAGTTCTTC. Amino acid sequence: CASNLAGVPDEQFF.

The table lists this clone with many counts. The rearrangement joins TRBV4-1 to TRBJ2-3; a possible D gene is TRBD1 (5 bases). This CDR3 comprises 17 residues. CDR1 and CDR2 from the germline V gene are MGHRA and YSYEKL. Trimming removed 4 bases from V and 2 bases from J, with 19 bases in between. The CDR3 nucleotides are TGCGCCAGCAGCCGAACTGGACATACAGTTTACACAGATACGCAGTATTTT. Translating it yields CASSRTGHTVYTDTQYF.

The chain is built from TRBV5-4 and TRBJ2-5, with 11 bases fitting TRBD1. V lost 7 bases and J lost 4; bases outside the gene matches: 0. CDR3 length: 12 amino acids. Germline V gene sequence: CDR1 SGHNT, CDR2 YYREEE (reference sequence). The CDR3 reads CASGQGAETQYF. CDR3 nucleotides: TGTGCCAGCGGACAGGGGGCAGAGACCCAGTACTTC.

This clone has just a few counts. V is TRBV18 and J is TRBJ2-7; D perhaps matches TRBD1 (6 bases). Germline V lookup: CDR1 KGHSH, CDR2 LQKENI. V gave up 4 bases and J gave up 5 bases, with 12 bases separating them. The CDR3 consists of 13 residues. This CDR3 reads CASSLYRADEQYV. The CDR3 DNA follows: TGTGCCAGCTCACTCTACAGGGCCGACGAGCAGTACGTC.

The CDR3 DNA sequence: TGTGCCAGCAGCGTACGGGGGGTTGAGGCAGATACGCAGTATTTT. Amino acids: CASSVRGVEADTQYF. The chain joins TRBV7-8 to TRBJ2-3; 7 positions match TRBD2. Germline V gives CDR1 SGHVS, CDR2 FQNEAQ. The V segment lost 5 bases and the J segment 4 bases; nucleotides outside the gene matches: 9. This CDR3 has 15 amino acids.

In this sample, this clone turned up a few times. The chain recombines TRBV9 with TRBJ2-2; TRBD2 agrees at 7 bases. Trimming took 6 bases from V and 4 from J; bases not matched to a gene: 12. Germline V gene data show CDR1 as SGDLS and CDR2 as YYNGEE. This CDR3 region has 16 residues. The CDR3 nucleotides are TGTGCCAGCACCCCAGGCGGGAGCGGAATCACCGGGGAGCTGTTTTTT. Amino acid sequence: CASTPGGSGITGELFF.

This clone was seen many times. The gene calls are TRBV5-1 and TRBJ2-5, with a tentative D call TRBD2 (6 bases). The CDR3 is made up of 16 amino acids. Germline V lookup: CDR1 SGHRS, CDR2 YFSETQ. Trimming shortened V by 4 bases and J by 2 bases, and 18 bases separated the two germline ends. Here the CDR3 DNA reads TGCGCCAGCAGCAAGACTAGTGAAGGGCCACAAGAGACCCAGTACTTC. As protein: CASSKTSEGPQETQYF.

This clone appeared a few times. The rearrangement joins TRBV5-1 to TRBJ2-1; unclear D gene. The CDR3 is 14 amino acids. V dropped 5 bases and J dropped 7 bases, with 16 bases sitting between them. From germline, CDR1 is SGHRS and CDR2 YFSETQ. Here the CDR3 reads CASRSVEAKNEQFF. Here the CDR3 DNA reads TGCGCCAGCAGGTCGGTAGAGGCCAAGAATGAGCAGTTCTTC. The variable domain in full, completed from reference TRBV5-1 and TRBJ2-1, reads KAGVTQTPRYLIKTRGQQVTLSCSPISGHRSVSWYQQTPGQGLQFLFEYFSETQRNKGNFPGRFSGRQFSNSRSEMNVSTLELGDSALYLCASRSVEAKNEQFFGPGTRLTVL.

There are many counts of this clone. The chain links TRBV4-1 to TRBJ2-7, with a weak D call TRBD2 (6 bases). The CDR3 is 15 amino acids. Germline V gene lookup returns CDR1 MGHRA and CDR2 YSYEKL. V lost 4 bases and J 3 bases, leaving 16 bases between the germline ends. DNA for the CDR3: TGCGCCAGCAGCCGAACGACCGGGGGTTTCTACGAGCAGTACTTC. It is translated as CASSRTTGGFYEQYF.

This clone was counted many times. The chain carries TRBV27 and TRBJ2-2; D is uncertain. Trimming removed 1 base at V and 0 bases at J, with 6 bases between. From germline, CDR1 is MNHEY and CDR2 SMNVEV (reference sequence). The CDR3 extends over 15 amino acids. The CDR3 region is CASSLLSPNTGELFF. The CDR3 coding sequence is TGTGCCAGCAGTTTATTAAGCCCGAACACCGGGGAGCTGTTTTTT.

The chain employs TRBV28 and TRBJ1-6; unclear D gene. The CDR3 runs 17 residues. Germline assignment: CDR1 MDHEN and CDR2 SYDVKM. V gave up 7 bases and J gave up 9 bases, with 25 bases separating them. The CDR3 reads CASTTRGRRPWGSPLHF. The CDR3 DNA sequence: TGTGCCAGCACCACTCGCGGGCGACGGCCTTGGGGTTCACCCCTCCACTTT.

This clone was counted between two and nine times. CDR3 coding DNA: TGTGCCAGCAGCCCTAACGGGGTTTCAGATACGCAGTATTTT. Translating gives CASSPNGVSDTQYF. The V gene is TRBV13, the J gene TRBJ2-3; tentative D call: TRBD2 (5 bases). Germline V gives CDR1 PRHDT, CDR2 FYEKMQ (reference sequence). V lost 5 bases to trimming and J lost 4 bases, with 13 bases between them. The CDR3 length is 14 residues.